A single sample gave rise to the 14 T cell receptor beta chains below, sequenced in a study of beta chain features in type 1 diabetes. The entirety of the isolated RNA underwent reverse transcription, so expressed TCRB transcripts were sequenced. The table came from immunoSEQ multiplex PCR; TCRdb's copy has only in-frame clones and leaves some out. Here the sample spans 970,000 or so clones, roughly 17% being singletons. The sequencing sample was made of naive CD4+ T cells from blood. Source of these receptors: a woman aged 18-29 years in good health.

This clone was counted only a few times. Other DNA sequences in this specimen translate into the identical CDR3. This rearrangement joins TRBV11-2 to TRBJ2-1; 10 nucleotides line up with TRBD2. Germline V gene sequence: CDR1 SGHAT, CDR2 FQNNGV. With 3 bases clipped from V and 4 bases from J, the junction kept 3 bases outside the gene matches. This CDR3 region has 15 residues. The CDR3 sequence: CASSFGLAVYNEQFF. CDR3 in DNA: TGTGCCAGCAGCTTCGGACTAGCGGTATACAATGAGCAGTTCTTC.

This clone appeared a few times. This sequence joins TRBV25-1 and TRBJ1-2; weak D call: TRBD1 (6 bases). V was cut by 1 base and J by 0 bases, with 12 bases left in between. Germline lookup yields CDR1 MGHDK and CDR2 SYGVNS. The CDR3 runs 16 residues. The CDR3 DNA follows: TGTGCCAGCAGTGAATCTGTGGCAGGGGCTAACTATGGCTACACCTTC. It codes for CASSESVAGANYGYTF.

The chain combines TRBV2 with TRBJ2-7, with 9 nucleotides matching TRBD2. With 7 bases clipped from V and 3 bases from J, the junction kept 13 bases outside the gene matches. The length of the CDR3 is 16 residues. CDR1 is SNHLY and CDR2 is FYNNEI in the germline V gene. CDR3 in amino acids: CASTPLWPSGDYEQYF. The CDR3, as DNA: TGTGCCAGCACTCCCCTCTGGCCTAGCGGGGACTACGAGCAGTACTTC.

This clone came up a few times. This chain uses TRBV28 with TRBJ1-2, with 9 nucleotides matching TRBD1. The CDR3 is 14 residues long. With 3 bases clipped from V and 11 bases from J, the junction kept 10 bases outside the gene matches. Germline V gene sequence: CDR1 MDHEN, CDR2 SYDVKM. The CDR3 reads CASSLSSGQGRYTF. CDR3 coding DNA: TGTGCCAGCAGTTTGAGCTCGGGACAGGGTCGTTACACCTTC.

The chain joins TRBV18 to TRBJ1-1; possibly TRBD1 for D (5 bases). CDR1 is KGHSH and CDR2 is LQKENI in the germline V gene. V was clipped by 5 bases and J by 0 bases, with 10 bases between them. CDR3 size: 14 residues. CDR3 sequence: CASSGTTLNTEAFF. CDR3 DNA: TGTGCCAGCTCAGGGACGACTTTGAACACTGAAGCTTTCTTT.

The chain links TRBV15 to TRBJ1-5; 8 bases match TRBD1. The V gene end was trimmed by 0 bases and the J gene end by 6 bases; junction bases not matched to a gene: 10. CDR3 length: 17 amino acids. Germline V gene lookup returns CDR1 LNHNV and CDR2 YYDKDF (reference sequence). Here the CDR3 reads CATSRDRSGGAAQPQHF. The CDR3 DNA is TGTGCCACCAGCAGAGATAGGTCAGGGGGCGCGGCTCAGCCCCAGCATTTT. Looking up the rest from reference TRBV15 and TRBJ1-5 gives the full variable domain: DAMVIQNPRYQVTQFGKPVTLSCSQTLNHNVMYWYQQKSSQAPKLLFHYYDKDFNNEADTPDNFQSRRPNTSFCFLDIRSPGLGDTAMYLCATSRDRSGGAAQPQHFGDGTRLSIL.

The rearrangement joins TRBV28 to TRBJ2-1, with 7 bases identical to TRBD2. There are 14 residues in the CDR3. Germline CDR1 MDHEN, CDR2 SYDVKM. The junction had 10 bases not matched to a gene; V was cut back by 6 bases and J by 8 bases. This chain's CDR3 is CASSPGLGAHEQFF. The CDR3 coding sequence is TGTGCCAGCAGCCCTGGACTAGGGGCCCATGAGCAGTTCTTC.

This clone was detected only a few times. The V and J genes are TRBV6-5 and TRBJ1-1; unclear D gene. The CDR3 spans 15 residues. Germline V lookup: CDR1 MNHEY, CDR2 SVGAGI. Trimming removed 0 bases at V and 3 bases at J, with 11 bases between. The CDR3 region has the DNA TGTGCCAGCAGTTACTCAGGTCTCTCGGACACTGAAGCTTTCTTT. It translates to CASSYSGLSDTEAFF.

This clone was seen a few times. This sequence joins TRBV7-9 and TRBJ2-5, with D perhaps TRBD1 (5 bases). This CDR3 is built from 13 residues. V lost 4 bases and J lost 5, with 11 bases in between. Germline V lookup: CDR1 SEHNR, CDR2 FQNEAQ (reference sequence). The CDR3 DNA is TGTGCCAGCAGCTCCAGGGTATGGGAGACCCAGTACTTC. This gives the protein CASSSRVWETQYF.

The CDR3 reads CASSLRNGVRGNIQYF. The CDR3 coding sequence is TGTGCCAGCAGCCTACGTAATGGGGTTCGAGGGAACATTCAGTACTTC. V gene TRBV7-6 combines with J gene TRBJ2-4; D is possibly TRBD2 (5 bases). The germline V gene encodes CDR1 SGHVS and CDR2 FNYEAQ. V lost 5 bases and J lost 7, with 21 bases in between. This CDR3 contains 16 residues.

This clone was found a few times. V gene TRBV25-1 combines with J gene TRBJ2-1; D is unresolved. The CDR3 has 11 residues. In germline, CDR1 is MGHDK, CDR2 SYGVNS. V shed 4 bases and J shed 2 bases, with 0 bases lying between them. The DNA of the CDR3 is TGTGCCAGCAGTGCCTACAATGAGCAGTTCTTC. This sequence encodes CASSAYNEQFF.

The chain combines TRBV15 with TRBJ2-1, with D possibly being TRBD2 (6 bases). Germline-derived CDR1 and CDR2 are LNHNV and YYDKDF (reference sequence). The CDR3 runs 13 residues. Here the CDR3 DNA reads TGTCCCCCAGGCCTGGGAGTTGGGACTGTGGACTTCTTC. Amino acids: CPPGLGVGTVDFF.

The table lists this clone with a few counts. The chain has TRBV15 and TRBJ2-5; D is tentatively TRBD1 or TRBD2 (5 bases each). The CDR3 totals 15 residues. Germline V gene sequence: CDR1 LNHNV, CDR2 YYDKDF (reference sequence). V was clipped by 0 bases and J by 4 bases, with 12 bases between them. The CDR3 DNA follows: TGTGCCACCAGCAGAGATCAGAAGGGACGAGAGACCCAGTACTTC. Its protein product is CATSRDQKGRETQYF.

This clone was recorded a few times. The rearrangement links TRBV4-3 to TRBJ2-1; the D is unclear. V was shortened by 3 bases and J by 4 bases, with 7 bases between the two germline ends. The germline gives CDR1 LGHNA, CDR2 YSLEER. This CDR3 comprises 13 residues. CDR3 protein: CASSHGDYNEQFF. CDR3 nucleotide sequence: TGCGCCAGCAGCCACGGAGATTACAATGAGCAGTTCTTC.